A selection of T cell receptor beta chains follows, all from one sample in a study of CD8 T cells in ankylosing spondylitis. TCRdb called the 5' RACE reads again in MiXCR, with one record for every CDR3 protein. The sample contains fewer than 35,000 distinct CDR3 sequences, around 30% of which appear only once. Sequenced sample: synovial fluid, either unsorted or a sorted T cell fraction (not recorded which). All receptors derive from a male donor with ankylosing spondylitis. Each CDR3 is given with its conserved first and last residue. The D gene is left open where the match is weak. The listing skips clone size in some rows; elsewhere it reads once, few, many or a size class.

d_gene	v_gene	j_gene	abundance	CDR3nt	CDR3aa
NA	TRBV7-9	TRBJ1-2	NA	TGTGCCAGCAGCCACAGCACTAACTATGGCTACACCTTC	CASSHSTNYGYTF
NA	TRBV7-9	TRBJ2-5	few	TGTGCCAGCAGCCACCGACAGGGACTAGAGACCCAGTACTTC	CASSHRQGLETQYF
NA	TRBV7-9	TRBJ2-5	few	TGTGCCAGCAGATATATCCAAGAGACCCAGTACTTC	CASRYIQETQYF
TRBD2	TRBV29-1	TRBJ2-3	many	TGCAGCGTAACCGGGACTAGCGGGAGCGTTACTCCCTCAGATACGCAGTATTTT	CSVTGTSGSVTPSDTQYF
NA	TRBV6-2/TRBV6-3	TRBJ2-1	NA	TGTGCCAGCAGTGACCACGAGGGCTTGAGTGAGCATGAGCAGTTCTTC	CASSDHEGLSEHEQFF
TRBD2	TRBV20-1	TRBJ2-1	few	TGCAGTGTTAACTCCTGGGGTAGCGGGAGGTTTACCTACAATGAGCAGTTCTTC	CSVNSWGSGRFTYNEQFF
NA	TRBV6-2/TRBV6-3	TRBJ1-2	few	TGTGCCAGCAGGACTACAACCTATGGCTACACCTTC	CASRTTTYGYTF
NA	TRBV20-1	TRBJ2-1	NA	NA	CSAASTSAVLESTSGREQFF
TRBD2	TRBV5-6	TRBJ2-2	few	TGTGCCAGCAGCTTTCGGACTAGCGGGAAACCCGGGGAGCTGTTTTTT	CASSFRTSGKPGELFF
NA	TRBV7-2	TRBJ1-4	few	TGTGCCAGCAGCATCACAGGTTTAAGTGAAAAACTGTTTTTT	CASSITGLSEKLFF
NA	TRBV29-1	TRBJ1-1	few	TGCAGCGTTGAACTTGGGATGGGGAACACTGAAGCTTTCTTT	CSVELGMGNTEAFF
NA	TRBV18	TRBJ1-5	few	TGTGCCAGCTCACCCGGTGATCAGCCCCAGCATTTT	CASSPGDQPQHF
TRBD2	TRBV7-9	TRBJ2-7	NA	TGTGCCAGCAGCTCACGACTAGCGGGCTTTTACGAGCAGTACTTC	CASSSRLAGFYEQYF
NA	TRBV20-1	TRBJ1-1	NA	TGCAGTGCTAAAGGAGGGGACGCTGAAGCTTTCTTT	CSAKGGDAEAFF
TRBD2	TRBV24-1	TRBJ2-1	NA	TGTGCCACCAGTGACCGGACTAGCGGGAGGGTCGATGAGCAGTTCTTC	CATSDRTSGRVDEQFF
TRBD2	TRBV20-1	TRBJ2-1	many	TGCAGTGCCAGGCCTCTAGCGGGAGGTATCAATGAGCAGTTCTTC	CSARPLAGGINEQFF
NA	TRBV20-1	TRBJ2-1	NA	TGCAGTGCTAGAGATCGTAAGCTCCACCTCGATGAGCAGTTCTTC	CSARDRKLHLDEQFF
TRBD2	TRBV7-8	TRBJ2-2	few	TGTGCCAGCAGCTACCTAGCGGGAGTTGGCGGGGAGCTGTTTTTT	CASSYLAGVGGELFF
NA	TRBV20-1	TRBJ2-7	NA	TGCAGTCCCAGGGGACCCCTGGGTCCCTACGAGCAGTACTTC	CSPRGPLGPYEQYF
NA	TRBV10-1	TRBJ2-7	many	TGCGCCAGCAGTGAGTCGAGAATCTACGAGCAGTACTTC	CASSESRIYEQYF
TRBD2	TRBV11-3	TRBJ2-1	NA	TGTGCCAGCAGCCCCCGGCGGGGGGATACCAATGAGCAGTTCTTC	CASSPRRGDTNEQFF
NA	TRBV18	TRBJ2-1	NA	TGTGCCAGCTCACTTATGAACTGGGACACAGGCTATGAGCAGTTCTTC	CASSLMNWDTGYEQFF
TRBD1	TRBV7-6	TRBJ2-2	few	TGTGCCAGCAGCCGAGGGACAGACTACACCGGGGAGCTGTTTTTT	CASSRGTDYTGELFF
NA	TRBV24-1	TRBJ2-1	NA	TGTGCCACCAGTGAGCCATACACCTACAATGAGCAGTTCTTC	CATSEPYTYNEQFF
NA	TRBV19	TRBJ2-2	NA	TGTGCCAGTAGTATAGACGTGGCCGGGGAGCTGTTTTTT	CASSIDVAGELFF
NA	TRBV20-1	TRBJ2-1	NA	TGCAGTGCCCGGGGGACCTGGGACAATGAGCAGTTCTTC	CSARGTWDNEQFF
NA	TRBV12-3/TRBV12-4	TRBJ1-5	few	TGTGCCAGCAGTTTTTCTGGGGGAGGACTACTATATAGCAATCAGCCCCAGCATTTT	CASSFSGGGLLYSNQPQHF
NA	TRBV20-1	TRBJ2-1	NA	TGCAGTGCCGGCCGCCTCAGGGATCCCTACAATGAGCAGTTCTTC	CSAGRLRDPYNEQFF
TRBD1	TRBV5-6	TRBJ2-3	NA	TGTGCCAGCAGCGTGGCCGGGACAGTTGATACGCAGTATTTT	CASSVAGTVDTQYF
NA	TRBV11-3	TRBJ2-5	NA	TGTGCCAGCAGCCGCTGGTTTGCGCCGGGGGAGACCCAGTACTTC	CASSRWFAPGETQYF
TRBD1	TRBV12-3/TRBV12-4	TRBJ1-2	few	TGTGCCAGCAGCTACACAGGGGACGGTGGCTACACCTTC	CASSYTGDGGYTF
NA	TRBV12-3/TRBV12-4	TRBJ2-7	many	TGTGCCAGCAGGGGAGGACTGTCTAATTCCTACGAGCAGTACTTC	CASRGGLSNSYEQYF